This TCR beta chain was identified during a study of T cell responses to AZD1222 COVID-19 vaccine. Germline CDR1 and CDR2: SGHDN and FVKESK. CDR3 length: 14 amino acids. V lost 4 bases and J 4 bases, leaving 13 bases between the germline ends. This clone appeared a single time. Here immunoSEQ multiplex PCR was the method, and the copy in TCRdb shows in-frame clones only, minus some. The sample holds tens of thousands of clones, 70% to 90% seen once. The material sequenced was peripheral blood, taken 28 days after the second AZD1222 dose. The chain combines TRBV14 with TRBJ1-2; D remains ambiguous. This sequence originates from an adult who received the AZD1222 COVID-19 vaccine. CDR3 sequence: CASSLRGSRYGYTF. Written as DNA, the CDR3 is TGTGCCAGCAGCCTTAGAGGCAGCCGCTATGGCTACACCTTC.